Given below is one T cell receptor beta chain in context. Deletions cut 3 bases from V and 0 bases from J, with 12 bases between. This CDR3 region has 16 residues. Germline-derived CDR1 and CDR2 are LGHNA and YNFKEQ. The sample originates from a study of control samples from healthy donors and cancer patients. Here immunoSEQ multiplex PCR was the method, and the copy in TCRdb shows in-frame clones only, minus some. The sample consists of roughly 130,000 clones, approximately 94% of them appearing once. The sequenced sample consisted of PBMCs. The source of this sequence is a man aged 50-59 years with head and neck cancer. The gene calls are TRBV4-2 and TRBJ2-4; D gene uncertain. This chain's CDR3 is CASSHQADLAKNIQYF. The CDR3 nucleotides are TGTGCCAGCAGCCACCAAGCCGACCTAGCCAAAAACATTCAGTACTTC.